This T cell receptor beta chain originates from a study of CXCR3-negative and CXCR3-positive naive CD8 T cells. Study outcomes and limitations: When CXCR3-positive naive cells were set against CXCR3-negative naive cells, the former had more hydrophobic TRB CDR3s. Naive CXCR3-negative cells resembled naive CXCR3-positive cells in TRBV-TRBJ usage; memory cells differed.

As regards this clonotype: The antigen is not known.

Carrying UMI labels, the TRB cDNA libraries were prepared through 5' RACE. TCRdb re-analyzed the 5' RACE reads; it lists each CDR3 protein once, without DNA. The table lists about 84,000 distinct CDR3 sequences. There are 16 residues in the CDR3. Germline values: CDR1 DFQATT, CDR2 SNEGSKA (reference sequence). The sequenced sample consisted of naive CXCR3+ CD8+ T cells from blood. The subset denotes: CD45RO-CCR7+CD27+CD95- naive CD8+ T cells expressing CXCR3 (TNR3+). The clonotype comes from a human donor in good health. Some clones in this sample may be carry-over from other donors' samples. The chain combines TRBV20-1 with TRBJ1-6; there is no DNA to check the TCRdb D call of TRBD1. The CDR3 reads CSARGSIRPGNSPLHF.